The sequence of this T cell receptor beta chain was determined in a study of human T cells and chemical hapten exposure (dated by TCRdb to the early 2020s). For context, the study as a whole: For sensitization, 2% DPC in acetone was applied to a 2 cm by 2 cm area of upper inner arm skin. Weekly therapeutic DPC doses were additionally applied to the scalp of patients throughout the roughly 23-week study period. Patch testing was performed on the upper back with Finn chambers containing 0.01% DPC, and the patch tests were scored after 6 days according to International Contact Dermatitis Research Group standards. The mostly female patient cohort included alopecia areata with under or over 50% scalp involvement, alopecia totalis and alopecia universalis. Libraries were pooled for sequencing, and per-sample TCR yields varied mainly because of small differences in library volumes within the pool. In alopecia patients, the study followed how the peripheral blood TCR repertoire changed in vivo over primary and secondary sensitization to diphenylcyclopropenone (DPC), a hapten. Blood was sampled from patients pre-sensitization (week 0) and at 2, 6 and about 24 weeks after DPC sensitization. About 28 alopecia patients gave blood for TCR sequencing at one to four time points (pre-sensitization, 2, 6 and 24 weeks). Results the study describes overall, beyond this receptor: All patients had alopecia, a presumed autoimmune disease, so their immune response might differ from that of healthy individuals. After repeated subsampling, the strength of the expansion versus patch-test correlation and the threshold at which it became significant changed. Compared with pre-sensitization or healthy control sets, expanded TCRs formed significantly more large CDR3 similarity clusters, which is consistent with antigen-driven responses. A positive correlation was found between the number of PT1 expanded TCRs and patch test score, with significance reached at thresholds 8, 16 and 32 but not 4. DPC sensitization did not change how many TCRs were above 1 in 1000 frequency, and no evidence was found of alterations in global repertoire structure.

Library creation used RACE. Sequenced using a NextSeq 500. During library preparation, unique molecular identifiers were attached to individual cDNA molecules so that TCRs could be counted quantitatively and reproducibly. Each blood RNA sample was used to sequence both TCR alpha and TCR beta chains. In the original analysis: A median of around 96,000 TCRs per sample was observed, with a range of about 20,000 to 690,600. V, J and CDR3 annotation of the TCR reads was carried out using the Decombinator software suite. For the PS versus PT1 abundance plots, all samples were subsampled to the same number of TCRs (28,000). Expanded TCRs were defined as absent before sensitization and observed at least eight times at the 2-week time point. TCRdb redid the processing of the public reads, applying fastp at Q25 and MiXCR, and retained in-frame beta chains. When rows share a CDR3 protein, they turn into one entry using the most common DNA and genes. The V and J calls reflect TCRdb's pipeline rather than the authors' work. The sample has about 49,000 distinct CDR3 sequences on record, 9.3% of them singletons. 4.5% of the sample lies in the top ten.

Notes on this clonotype: This receptor's antigen is unknown. Per-base quality was not reported, and no clone a single base away is much larger than it.

The time point tag for this specimen amounts to: patch test 1, 2 weeks after DPC sensitization. The treatment or condition label, as the study defines it: therapeutic diphenylcyclopropenone sensitization with weekly scalp DPC. At each patch-test visit, blood was drawn before the patch test was applied. Eligible patients were aged 18 to 70, diagnosed with alopecia, deemed suitable for DPC therapy, and excluded if pregnant. Total RNA was extracted from unfractionated whole blood that had been collected in Tempus Blood RNA tubes. Reading from cysteine to phenylalanine, the CDR3 counts 11 amino acids. CDR3 DNA is the only sequence kept; it has 33 bases, read in frame from the first base. The germline V gene provides CDR1 SNHLY and CDR2 FYNNEI. A distance of 11 bases separates the germline ends of V and J, which lose 8 bases and 7 bases respectively.

This sample comprised whole blood, obtained in connection with sensitization to the hapten diphenylcyclopropenone (DPC). This TCR derives from a woman aged 45-65 years with alopecia areata. Some clones in this sample may be carry-over from other donors' samples. The rearrangement combines TRBV2 with TRBJ1-1, with the D segment identity uncertain. CDR3 region: CASLQLIEAFF. The nucleotide sequence reads as follows: TGTGCCAGCTTGCAGCTTATTGAAGCTTTCTTT.